Included here is one TCR beta chain sequence, with context. What antigen it recognizes has not been identified. Per-nucleotide qualities are absent, and no much larger clonotype sits a single base away. The data belong to a study of vaccination effects on CD4 cells after COVID-19 (dated by TCRdb to 2021 to 2024). About the investigation overall: Participants received two doses of either the BNT162b2 or the mRNA-1273 mRNA SARS-CoV-2 vaccine. Pre-vaccine samples from a couple of convalescent patients were drawn 16 days and one week before the first dose, 142 and 148 days after COVID-19 diagnosis. The study compared SARS-CoV-2 spike-specific CD4+ TCR repertoires before and after mRNA vaccination in COVID-19 convalescent patients and infection-naive vaccine recipients. A total of roughly 9 COVID-19 convalescent patients and several SARS-CoV-2-naive healthy vaccine recipients were included in the full study. The Oncomine TCR Beta short-read assay on an Illumina iSeq 100 was used to sequence cultures from other donors in the study.

Study-wide conclusions, independent of this receptor: Only a small number of convalescent patients were included, and no early post-infection timepoints were available, which limited the study. For convalescent patients, new clones induced by the vaccine made up most of the post-vaccine spike-reactive repertoire, and these new clones were largely distinct from the clones induced by infection. At late post-vaccination timepoints, both infection-induced and vaccine-induced clones showed marked clonal contraction, consistent with waning T cell responses.

Libraries were constructed by the immunoSEQ multiplex PCR assay. DNA from the cultured and isolated CD4+ T cells underwent TCR beta CDR3 sequencing. Concerning the study's data processing: Non-productive TCR sequences were discarded, and reads were trimmed to the CDR3 region, with only CDR3s of 7 or more amino acids retained. The MANAFEST web app was used to identify antigen-specific clonotypes by comparing expansion in peptide wells with expansion in reference cultures. For clones to be considered positive, expansion at FDR<0.05 versus reference and all other wells, an odds ratio above 5, and a frequency above 0.1% in two replicate wells were required. A clonotype was defined as cross-reactive if the clonotype was significantly expanded both in SARS-CoV-2 spike wells and in at least one common cold coronavirus spike condition. Levenshtein distance calculated with the stringdist R package was used to assess CDR3 similarity, and unrooted trees were constructed with ape in R 3.6.1. TCRdb provides this immuneACCESS table in a form limited to in-frame rearrangements. Some clones are lacking; in checked studies, under half of them reflect an unresolved V gene, and why the rest are absent is not known. From that table come the V and J calls and clone size; the DNA was used to work out D and trimming. In all, the sample holds around 47,000 clones, and around 74% of those were seen once. The ten largest clones represent over 25% of the sample.

In the ViraFEST assay, PBMC were stimulated with viral peptide pools, and TCR sequencing was then used to find antigen-specific CD4+ T cell clonotypes based on their expansion. After less than eleven days of culture, CD4+ T cells were isolated with the EasySep CD4+ T cell isolation kit. Convalescent patients had PCR-confirmed SARS-CoV-2 infection between March and December 2020, before Alpha, Beta and Delta variants emerged in the United States. Some 2 million PBMC per well were cultured in IMDM with approximately 5% human AB serum, 8.5 to 10 IU/ml IL-2 and gentamicin, plus 10 ug/ml peptides. On days 3 and 7, half of the culture medium was replaced with fresh IL-2-containing medium. Unless noted otherwise, every peptide stimulation condition was grown in triplicate wells. Using Ficoll-Paque Plus gradient centrifugation, PBMC were separated from whole blood and then either used fresh or cryopreserved at -140C. Genomic DNA was extracted from cultured CD4+ T cells with the QIAamp micro DNA kit.

From the cysteine through the phenylalanine, the CDR3 covers 15 amino acids. Only the CDR3 part of the read is kept: 45 bases, read in frame from the first base. Taken from the germline V gene, the CDR1 and CDR2 loops are KGHDR and SFDVKD. Deletion took 1 base off V and 1 base off J, with a span of 9 bases between the germline ends. This clonotype was obtained from a human donor who had a prior SARS-CoV-2 infection. Sequenced material: CD4+ T cells from PBMCs cultured with a peptide pool, taken before COVID-19 vaccination. The rearranged segments are TRBV24-1 and TRBJ1-1, and possibly TRBD1, on 6 matching bases. CDR3 reads: CATSDLLTGNTEAFF. The DNA reads TGTGCCACCAGTGATTTACTGACAGGGAACACTGAAGCTTTCTTT.